These 6 T cell receptor beta chains share one sample of origin, sequenced in a study of identical twins (dated by TCRdb to the mid-2010s). The library relied on 5' RACE. The instrument given in TCRdb is Illumina HiSeq 2000. TCRdb applied fastp at Q25 and MiXCR to the public reads, then kept only in-frame beta chains. Here each entry gathers all rows of one CDR3 protein and keeps the most common genes and DNA. For this sample the table gives some 1,700,000 distinct CDR3 sequences, of which about 31% were detected only once. Roughly 0.3% of the sample is held by the ten biggest clonotypes. The sample was cord blood. The source of these receptors is a newborn girl in good health.

The chain joins TRBV3-1 to TRBJ2-2; TRBD2 matches at 9 bases. The CDR3 is 16 residues long. The junction had 7 bases not matched to a gene; V was cut back by 3 bases and J by 5 bases. Germline CDR1 is LGHDT and CDR2 is YNNKEL (reference sequence). CDR3 region: CASSQLLAGQTGELFF. The CDR3 nucleotides are TGTGCCAGCAGCCAGTTACTAGCGGGCCAAACCGGGGAGCTGTTTTTT.

This clonotype was counted a few times. One junction end disagrees with the germline gene, perhaps due to a read error. This chain links TRBV4-1 with TRBJ2-4; tentatively, D is TRBD2 (5 bases). The CDR3 covers 15 residues. CDR1 MGHRA and CDR2 YSYEKL come from the germline V gene. In DNA, the CDR3 is TGTGCCAGCAGCCCCCTTGGACTAGCCAAAAACATTCAGTACTTC. Amino acids: CASSPLGLAKNIQYF.

V gene TRBV25-1 combines with J gene TRBJ2-3; possible D gene TRBD2, 5 bases. CDR1 MGHDK and CDR2 SYGVNS come from the germline V gene. Deletions cut 0 bases from V and 11 bases from J, with 12 bases between. The CDR3 extends over 13 amino acids. The CDR3 coding sequence is TGTGCCAGCAGTGAATATAGCGACAACGAGCAGTATTTT. Translating it yields CASSEYSDNEQYF.

As to this clonotype: The junction differs from germline at one of its ends, possibly a read error. The chain uses TRBV7-9 and TRBJ2-5, with 7 bases fitting TRBD1. The CDR3 extends over 17 amino acids. Per germline, CDR1 SEHNR and CDR2 FQNEAQ (reference sequence). The CDR3 region has the DNA TGTGCCAGCGGCTTAGCGTACTACCGGGACAGCCAAGAGACCCAGTACTTC. Protein product: CASGLAYYRDSQETQYF. The variable domain in full, with the rest retrieved from reference TRBV7-9 and TRBJ2-5, is DTGVSQNPRHKITKRGQNVTFRCDPISEHNRLYWYRQTLGQGPEFLTYFQNEAQLEKSRLLSDRFSAERPKGSFSTLEIQRTEQGDSAMYLCASGLAYYRDSQETQYFGPGTRLLVL.

This chain uses TRBV10-3 with TRBJ2-7; 8 nucleotides agree with TRBD1. Germline CDR1 and CDR2: ENHRY and SYGVKD. After removal of 10 bases from V and 3 bases from J, the junction contained 8 bases not matched to a gene. The CDR3 is made up of 13 amino acids. The DNA of the CDR3 is TGTGCCACCGCCGGGACAGGAGGCTACGAGCAGTACTTC. Protein: CATAGTGGYEQYF.

The chain has TRBV2 and TRBJ2-4; 11 bases match TRBD2. Looked up from germline, CDR1 is SNHLY and CDR2 is FYNNEI. With 6 bases clipped from V and 8 bases from J, the junction kept 9 bases outside the gene matches. This CDR3 contains 15 residues. CDR3 protein: CASSTSGGEEDIQYF. Written as DNA, the CDR3 is TGTGCCAGCAGCACTAGCGGGGGAGAAGAAGACATTCAGTACTTC.